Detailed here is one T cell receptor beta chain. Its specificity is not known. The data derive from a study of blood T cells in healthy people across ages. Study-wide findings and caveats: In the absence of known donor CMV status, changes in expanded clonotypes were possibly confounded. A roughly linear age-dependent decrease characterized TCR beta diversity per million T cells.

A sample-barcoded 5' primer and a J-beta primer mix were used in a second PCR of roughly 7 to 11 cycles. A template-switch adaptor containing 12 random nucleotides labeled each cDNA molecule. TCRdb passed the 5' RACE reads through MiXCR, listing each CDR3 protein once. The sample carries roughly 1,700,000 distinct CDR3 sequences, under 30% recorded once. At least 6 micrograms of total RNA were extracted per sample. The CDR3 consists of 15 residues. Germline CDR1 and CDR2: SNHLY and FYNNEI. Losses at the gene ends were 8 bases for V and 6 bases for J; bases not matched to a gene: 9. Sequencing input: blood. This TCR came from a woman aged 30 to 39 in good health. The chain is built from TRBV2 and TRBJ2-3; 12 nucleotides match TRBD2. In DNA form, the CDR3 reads TGTGCCAGCCTAAGACTAGCGGGGGCTGCTGATACGCAGTATTTT. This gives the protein CASLRLAGAADTQYF.